Detailed here is one T cell receptor beta chain. Its antigen is unidentified. The entry originates in a study of immune evolution from preneoplasia to lung adenocarcinoma. Study-wide findings and caveats: Later-stage lesions appeared to have more T cells, more diversity, less clonality.

Generated by immunoSEQ multiplex PCR, the TCRdb table keeps only in-frame clones and is missing some. In the table there are 9,800 or so clones, approximately 75% of which are singletons. This receptor was taken from an older person with lung adenocarcinoma. Sequences were obtained from FFPE lung adenocarcinoma in situ tissue.

The CDR3 DNA follows: TGTGCCAGCTCTTCGCTAGCGCTTGACAATGAGCAGTTCTTC. This gives the protein CASSSLALDNEQFF. The V call is TRBV7-6, the J call TRBJ2-1; tentatively, D is TRBD2 (6 bases). In germline, CDR1 is SGHVS, CDR2 FNYEAQ. This CDR3 spans 14 amino acids. V dropped 8 bases and J dropped 5 bases, with 16 bases sitting between them.